The sequence of this T cell receptor beta chain was determined in a study of T cell clonality in common variable immunodeficiency. The study's findings and limits: In common variable immunodeficiency, TCR beta chains reportedly carried fewer deletions and N-nucleotide insertions.

This clone occurred many times. Its cognate antigen is unknown. Method: immunoSEQ multiplex PCR; TCRdb's copy keeps in-frame clones and lacks some. The sample was found to contain about 42,000 clones, and every one recurs. Both groups were predominantly of Caucasian heritage. All CVID subjects were on immunoglobulin replacement for at least one year. This TCR was sampled from a human donor with common variable immunodeficiency. Sequenced sample: peripheral blood mononuclear cells.

CDR3 DNA (partial): TGTGCCAGCAGCAAAACTAGGGATGGTGAG. It is translated as CASSKTRDGE. The whole CDR3 sequence is CASSKTRDGEQFF. The chain joins TRBV11-3 to TRBJ2-1; TRBD2 might be the D (5 bases). Read sequence stops 3 residues before the CDR3 end, and the germline J gene provides the missing end. Trimming cost V 5 bases and J 9 bases, with 14 bases left between them. The CDR3 covers 13 residues. Germline-derived CDR1 and CDR2 are SGHNT and YENEEA.